This T cell receptor (beta chain) comes out of a study of beta chain features in type 1 diabetes. Deletions cut 6 bases from V and 7 bases from J, with 13 bases between. The CDR3 is 12 residues long. From germline, CDR1 is SNHLY and CDR2 FYNNEI. Expressed TCRB transcripts were sequenced because the entire RNA isolate underwent reverse transcription. Only in-frame clones appear in the TCRdb table, and some are missing; sequencing was by immunoSEQ multiplex PCR. The table records 860,000 or so clones, about a sixth of them present only once. Study-level points and caveats: A cDNA-based sequencing approach could over-represent cells with high TCR expression. Equally in patients and controls, shorter templates might have been favored by PCR.

This clone occurred a few times. Its cognate antigen is unknown. This same CDR3 is encoded by further DNA sequences in the sample. Sequencing used naive CD4+ T cells from blood. The V and J genes are TRBV2 and TRBJ2-7; D possibly corresponds to TRBD1 (6 bases). The receptor's source is a young woman in good health. Written as DNA, the CDR3 is TGTGCCAGCAGCGAACAGGGTGGGGAGCAGTACTTC. Amino acids: CASSEQGGEQYF.